One TCR beta chain is described in this entry. This clone has a single count. There is no known antigen for this receptor. No much larger clone exists at a distance of one base, and base qualities are not known. The data stem from a study of blood T cell repertoires in COVID-19 (TCRdb year 2020). For the wider study: Samples covering the acute and convalescent phases of COVID-19 were provided by collaborators in the United States, Italy and Spain. The material from the prospective study consisted of cDNA or gDNA derived from T cells, B-cell-depleted T cells, or PBMCs. Subjects who had been exposed to COVID-19, were actively infected with it, or had recovered from it provided the deeply sampled blood TCRbeta repertoires that made up the dataset. The repertoires were made available in a free public database intended to serve as a resource for research on the immune response to SARS-CoV-2. Samples came from the ongoing ImmuneRACE study (first 160 participants) plus 1,254 subjects from 6 global collaborators. Nearly every sample came with metadata listing a de-identified subject ID, COVID-19 status, age in years and sex. Where HLA class I and class II types were available, the types were taken from metadata supplied by the sample provider, not from assay-based typing. General study outcomes and caveats: The quantity of clinical and demographic metadata differed by source and by participant and was supplied without curation.

Samples from volunteer blood donors who had recovered from COVID-19 were contributed by a second Seattle source. The collaborating institutions used their own protocols to collect whole blood in K2EDTA tubes. For TCRbeta analysis, collaborators shipped samples in one of three forms: frozen whole blood, isolated PBMCs, or DNA extracted from either of those sample types. TCRbeta CDR3 regions were amplified from genomic DNA using the immunoSEQ Assay, a bias-controlled multiplex PCR. From the authors' description of their analysis: The number of nucleated cells in each sample was estimated from the amplification of reference gene primers within the assay. Sequence reads were collapsed and filtered to measure the absolute abundance of every unique TCRbeta CDR3 rearrangement. Productive Simpson clonality was computed per sample as the square root of Simpson's diversity index over productive rearrangements. TCRdb carries this immuneACCESS record with in-frame sequences only. Its versions omit some clonotypes, under half of them owing to an unresolved V gene in the studies checked, with the rest unexplained. The D gene and trimming were derived from the DNA, and the V and J assignments and clone size from that table. This sample has roughly 230,000 clones in its table, and roughly 87% of those were observed once. The ten largest account for roughly 5% of the sample.

According to the germline V gene (reference sequence), CDR1 reads LNHDA and CDR2 reads SQIVND. Including cysteine and phenylalanine, the CDR3 has 15 amino acids. Only the CDR3 DNA is retained, 45 bases long and in frame from the first base. V lost 6 bases and J lost 2 bases, and the count of bases not matched to a germline gene is 4. The rearranged segments are TRBV19 and TRBJ2-3; 11 bases in the middle match TRBD2. Sequencing was carried out using peripheral blood. The TCR originated in a woman aged 40 to 49 who had recovered from COVID-19. The nucleotide sequence reads TGTGCCAGTAGAGTACTAGCGGGAGTCACAGATACGCAGTATTTT. Its protein is CASRVLAGVTDTQYF. The variable domain in full, with residues beyond the CDR3 obtained from the reference TRBV19 and TRBJ2-3 genes, is DGGITQSPKYLFRKEGQNVTLSCEQNLNHDAMYWYRQDPGQGLRLIYYSQIVNDFQKGDIAEGYSVSREKKESFPLTVTSAQKNPTAFYLCASRVLAGVTDTQYFGPGTRLTVL.